Listed below are T cell receptor beta chains from one sample, sequenced in a study of blood T cell repertoires in COVID-19. Data came from immunoSEQ multiplex PCR; TCRdb stores just in-frame clones and leaves some out. The sample contains 120,000 or so clones, about 80% of which appear only once. Sequencing was performed on peripheral blood. Receptor source: a man aged 55 to 70 with acute or convalescent COVID-19. The CDR3 runs from the conserved cysteine through the conserved F or W. The D gene is left open where the match is weak. Only some rows state a clone size, as once, few, many or a class for expanded clones.

J gene	D gene	V gene	clone size	CDR3 protein	CDR3 DNA
TRBJ2-3	NA	TRBV5-4	NA	CASSLPREDTQYF	TGTGCCAGCAGCTTGCCCCGCGAGGATACGCAGTATTTT
TRBJ2-3	TRBD2	TRBV30	NA	CAWTPGLAPSTDTQYF	TGTGCCTGGACCCCCGGACTAGCGCCGAGCACAGATACGCAGTATTTT
TRBJ1-1	TRBD1	TRBV27	NA	CASSPAGGRQFTEAFF	TGTGCCAGCAGCCCTGCAGGGGGCCGCCAGTTCACTGAAGCTTTCTTT
TRBJ1-5	NA	TRBV5-4	NA	CASSSNPGTNQPQHF	TGTGCCAGCAGCTCAAACCCCGGGACAAATCAGCCCCAGCATTTT
TRBJ2-7	TRBD1	TRBV15	NA	CATSREGTGVKQYF	TGTGCCACCAGCAGAGAGGGGACAGGGGTAAAGCAGTACTTC
TRBJ1-5	NA	TRBV27	once	CASSFRGQPQHF	TGTGCCAGCAGTTTTCGGGGTCAGCCCCAGCATTTT
TRBJ1-6	TRBD1	TRBV7-9	NA	CASSFGQGTSPLHF	TGTGCCAGCAGCTTCGGACAGGGGACTTCACCCCTCCACTTT
TRBJ2-5	NA	TRBV7-4	NA	CASSLYPSAGETQYF	TGTGCCAGCAGCTTATACCCGAGTGCGGGGGAGACCCAGTACTTC
TRBJ2-7	NA	TRBV28	NA	CASSSLRKSYEQYF	TGTGCCAGCAGTAGCCTCAGGAAAAGCTACGAGCAGTACTTC
TRBJ2-7	NA	TRBV5-4	NA	CASSFGGQGGYEQYF	TGTGCCAGCAGCTTCGGGGGGCAGGGAGGCTACGAGCAGTACTTC
TRBJ1-2	NA	TRBV12-3/TRBV12-4	once	CASSLDSYGYTF	TGTGCCAGCAGCCTTGACAGCTATGGCTACACCTTC
TRBJ2-7	TRBD2	TRBV5-1	NA	CASRKGLAGSYEQYF	TGCGCGTCCAGAAAGGGACTAGCGGGGTCCTACGAGCAGTACTTC
TRBJ1-1	NA	TRBV3-1/TRBV3-2	NA	CASSQDTGAEAFF	TGTGCCAGCAGCCAAGATACGGGGGCTGAAGCTTTCTTT
TRBJ2-7	NA	TRBV5-1	NA	CASSRRDSAFIGLYEQYF	TGCGCCAGCAGCCGCCGGGACAGCGCCTTTATAGGACTATACGAGCAGTACTTC
TRBJ1-5	NA	TRBV7-9	NA	CASSFGQGSNQPQHF	TGTGCCAGCAGCTTCGGCCAGGGGAGCAATCAGCCCCAGCATTTT
TRBJ2-2	NA	TRBV5-1	NA	CASSLSGGTGELFF	TGCGCCAGCAGCTTAAGCGGTGGAACCGGGGAGCTGTTTTTT
TRBJ2-1	TRBD2	TRBV28	NA	CASRPPGLAGSSSYNEQFF	TGTGCCAGCCGACCACCGGGACTAGCGGGGTCGAGCTCCTACAATGAGCAGTTCTTC
TRBJ1-4	TRBD1	TRBV6-4	few	CASRNGQGEKLFF	TGTGCCAGCAGGAACGGACAGGGAGAAAAACTGTTTTTT
TRBJ1-5	NA	TRBV7-2	NA	CASSLTRLEPQHF	TGTGCCAGCAGCTTAACCAGGTTGGAGCCCCAGCATTTT
TRBJ1-5	NA	TRBV2	NA	CASSPLVVWAGQPQHF	TGTGCCAGCAGCCCACTTGTGGTTTGGGCCGGTCAGCCCCAGCATTTT
TRBJ1-5	TRBD1	TRBV5-8	once	CASSLGQGWGQPQHF	TGTGCCAGCAGTTTAGGACAGGGCTGGGGTCAGCCCCAGCATTTT
TRBJ2-3	NA	TRBV5-1	NA	CASSQQGWGTDTQYF	TGCGCCAGCAGCCAACAGGGATGGGGCACAGATACGCAGTATTTT
TRBJ2-7	NA	TRBV6-5	NA	CASSYSSAYSYEQYF	TGTGCCAGCAGTTACTCGAGTGCTTACTCCTACGAGCAGTACTTC
TRBJ2-1	NA	TRBV5-1	NA	CASSGGGSGYNEQFF	TGCGCCAGCAGTGGTGGGGGCTCGGGGTACAATGAGCAGTTCTTC
TRBJ2-2	NA	TRBV7-3	few	CASTFGGGTGELFF	TGTGCCAGCACCTTCGGCGGAGGGACCGGGGAGCTGTTTTTT
TRBJ1-3	TRBD1	TRBV28	NA	CASSYHQGGGSGNTIYF	TGTGCCAGCAGTTATCACCAAGGGGGCGGCTCTGGAAACACCATATATTTT
TRBJ2-3	NA	TRBV25-1	NA	CASSGRRGDTQYF	TGTGCCAGCAGCGGGAGACGGGGGGATACGCAGTATTTT
TRBJ2-1	TRBD2	TRBV24-1	NA	CATGASGSVHNEQFF	TGTGCCACCGGGGCTAGCGGGAGTGTGCACAATGAGCAGTTCTTC
TRBJ2-3	TRBD2	TRBV5-1	many	CASSLSSGTTDTQYF	TGCGCCAGCAGCTTGTCTAGCGGAACCACAGATACGCAGTATTTT
TRBJ2-5	TRBD2	TRBV5-6	many	CASSTGLAVEETQYF	TGTGCCAGCAGCACCGGACTAGCGGTGGAAGAGACCCAGTACTTC
TRBJ2-1	TRBD1	TRBV9	NA	CASSVPGRGLNEQFF	TGTGCCAGCAGCGTACCTGGCAGGGGGCTGAATGAGCAGTTCTTC
TRBJ1-2	TRBD1	TRBV24-1	NA	CATSEGQGYGYTF	TGTGCCACCAGTGAAGGACAGGGGTATGGCTACACCTTC
TRBJ1-5	TRBD1	TRBV19	NA	CASSRQGASNQPQHF	TGTGCCAGTAGTAGGCAGGGGGCGAGCAATCAGCCCCAGCATTTT
TRBJ1-1	TRBD1	TRBV5-1	NA	CASSLAQGANTEAFF	TGCGCCAGCAGCTTGGCGCAGGGGGCGAACACTGAAGCTTTCTTT
TRBJ1-5	NA	TRBV2	NA	CASSLSSSNQPQHF	TGTGCCAGCAGTCTCTCGTCCAGCAATCAGCCCCAGCATTTT
TRBJ2-3	TRBD2	TRBV2	many	CASLGGSAGGTDTQYF	TGTGCCAGCCTTGGCGGGTCAGCGGGAGGCACAGATACGCAGTATTTT
TRBJ2-5	NA	TRBV24-1	NA	CATSSREETQYF	TGTGCCACCAGTTCCAGGGAAGAGACCCAGTACTTC
TRBJ1-1	NA	TRBV7-7	NA	CASSKGRGTEAFF	TGTGCTAGCAGCAAAGGGAGGGGAACTGAAGCTTTCTTT
TRBJ1-1	NA	TRBV4-2	few	CASSHGKNTEAFF	TGTGCCAGCAGCCACGGGAAGAACACTGAAGCTTTCTTT
TRBJ2-2	TRBD1	TRBV19	NA	CASSSPTGGAGTGELFF	TGTGCCAGTAGTTCCCCGACAGGGGGCGCGGGCACCGGGGAGCTGTTTTTT
TRBJ1-3	NA	TRBV2	NA	CASSERVSGNTIYF	TGTGCCAGCAGTGAAAGAGTTTCTGGAAACACCATATATTTT
TRBJ2-2	TRBD1	TRBV27	NA	CASSLLIGTGGLPNTGELFF	TGTGCCAGCAGTTTATTAATCGGGACAGGGGGCCTCCCGAACACCGGGGAGCTGTTTTTT
TRBJ2-3	TRBD2	TRBV10-3	once	CAISTTSGGREGGWDTQYF	TGTGCCATCAGTACCACCTCCGGAGGGCGGGAGGGCGGCTGGGATACGCAGTATTTT
TRBJ2-7	TRBD1	TRBV6-5	NA	CAGQTGYYNEQYF	TGTGCCGGCCAGACAGGGTATTACAACGAGCAGTACTTC
TRBJ2-7	NA	TRBV18	NA	CASSPTARSFFNEQYF	TGTGCCAGCTCACCAACCGCTAGAAGTTTTTTTAACGAGCAGTACTTC
TRBJ1-6	NA	TRBV10-1	few	CASSESRNSPLHF	TGCGCCAGCAGTGAGTCGCGGAATTCACCCCTCCACTTT
TRBJ2-7	NA	TRBV28	NA	CASSQGREQYF	TGTGCCAGCAGTCAAGGGAGAGAGCAGTACTTC
TRBJ2-5	NA	TRBV11-3	NA	CASTETQYF	TGTGCCAGCACGGAGACCCAGTACTTC
TRBJ1-1	TRBD1	TRBV19	once	CASSIQGAGDTEAFF	TGTGCCAGTAGTATACAGGGGGCAGGGGACACTGAAGCTTTCTTT
TRBJ1-5	NA	TRBV5-5	NA	CASSLDSYQPQHF	TGTGCCAGCAGCTTGGACAGTTATCAGCCCCAGCATTTT
TRBJ2-1	NA	TRBV6-2/TRBV6-3	NA	CASSKGGNEQFF	TGTGCCAGCAGCAAGGGAGGAAATGAGCAGTTCTTC
TRBJ2-3	NA	TRBV6-5	NA	CASTPEGASTDTQYF	TGTGCCAGCACCCCTGAAGGGGCCAGCACAGATACGCAGTATTTT
TRBJ2-2	TRBD2	TRBV5-1	NA	CASSSMTSGSLTGELFF	TGCGCCAGCAGCTCCATGACTAGCGGGAGCCTCACCGGGGAGCTGTTTTTT
TRBJ1-3	NA	TRBV6-1	NA	CASSGYMGGAHGSGNTIYF	TGTGCCAGCAGTGGTTACATGGGGGGGGCGCATGGGTCTGGAAACACCATATATTTT
TRBJ1-1	NA	TRBV14	NA	CASSPLGYRNTEAFF	TGTGCCAGCAGCCCTCTGGGCTACAGGAACACTGAAGCTTTCTTT
TRBJ1-2	TRBD1	TRBV19	NA	CASSVTGAAPYGYTF	TGTGCCAGTAGTGTAACAGGGGCCGCTCCCTATGGCTACACCTTC